This T cell receptor (beta chain) was retrieved from a study of Ad26.COV2.S vaccination and SARS-CoV-2 variants. Overall study results and limits: The TCR-based breadth and depth measures might underestimate overall T cell responses.

Treatment described: around 19 received Ad26.COV2.S at low or high dose, single or two shots; 5 received placebo; per-sample allocation not given. After the first vaccine or placebo injection, samples were drawn on day 63. Whoever gave the sample was an adult aged 18-55 years in Boston. The study used a vaccine consisting of an Ad26 vector that expressed Wuhan-strain SARS-CoV-2 spike. Produced via immunoSEQ multiplex PCR; TCRdb's table is partial and in-frame only. The sample lists fewer than 500,000 clones, 80% to 95% occurring once. The CDR3 is 14 residues long. The germline gives CDR1 MNHEY, CDR2 SMNVEV (reference sequence). The V end lost 2 bases, the J end lost 6 bases, and 8 bases lay between the germline ends. With respect to this clone: Its antigen is as yet unknown.

The origin of this receptor is a person between 18 and 59 years old who received the Ad26.COV2.S COVID-19 vaccine or a placebo. Here the sequenced sample was peripheral blood, taken in a trial of Ad26.COV2.S vaccine versus placebo. The V call is TRBV27, the J call TRBJ1-6; D is perhaps TRBD1 (6 bases). The chain's CDR3 is CASSLQGSNSPLHF. The CDR3, as DNA: TGTGCCAGCAGTTTACAGGGGAGTAATTCACCCCTCCACTTT.